This entry lists 17 T cell receptor beta chains sequenced from one sample in a study of T cell changes during pregnancy in multiple sclerosis. Using immunoSEQ multiplex PCR, the repertoire was profiled, and TCRdb retains in-frame clones only, with some absent. Seen here are roughly 100,000 clones, roughly 91% observed once, and the top ten hold more than 1.5%. The input for sequencing was peripheral blood, taken after pregnancy. Source of these receptors: a female donor in good health, enrolled as a control in a pregnancy study.

This chain joins TRBV29-1 and TRBJ2-7, with D maybe TRBD1 (6 bases). Trimming removed 7 bases from V and 2 bases from J, with 15 bases in between. CDR1 is SQVTM and CDR2 is ANQGSEA in the germline V gene. The CDR3 runs 13 residues. The DNA of the CDR3 is TGCAGCGGTGCCCAGGGGCCGACCTACGAGCAGTACTTC. This sequence encodes CSGAQGPTYEQYF.

This clone was counted once. V and J are TRBV27 and TRBJ2-7, with D perhaps TRBD2 (6 bases). Trimming took off 2 bases at V and 1 base at J, with 6 bases between the two ends. CDR3 length: 13 amino acids. Germline V CDR1 and CDR2: MNHEY, SMNVEV (reference sequence). The CDR3 nucleotides read TGTGCCAGCAGTTTAGGGACTTCCTACGAGCAGTACTTC. Its protein product is CASSLGTSYEQYF.

This sequence joins TRBV11-2 and TRBJ1-6; perhaps TRBD1 as D (6 bases). This CDR3 has 14 residues. Trimming removed 1 base from V and 5 bases from J, with 6 bases in between. Germline V gives CDR1 SGHAT, CDR2 FQNNGV. The CDR3 region is CASSLGQDNSPLHF. In DNA, the CDR3 is TGTGCCAGCAGCTTAGGACAGGATAATTCACCCCTCCACTTT.

The CDR3 spells CAISVGQGAWEQFF. The CDR3 bases are TGTGCCATCAGTGTAGGGCAGGGGGCATGGGAGCAGTTCTTC. This chain links TRBV10-3 with TRBJ2-1; 8 nucleotides align to TRBD1. CDR1 is ENHRY, CDR2 SYGVKD, per germline. This CDR3 contains 14 residues. The V segment lost 4 bases and the J segment 10 bases; nucleotides outside the gene matches: 9.

The V call is TRBV6-6, the J call TRBJ1-1; D gene uncertain. There are 14 residues in the CDR3. CDR1 is MNHNY and CDR2 is SVGAGI in the germline V gene (reference sequence). V shed 5 bases and J shed 4 bases, with 14 bases lying between them. The CDR3 DNA reads as TGTGCCAGCAGTATTGGGTTGCCGGGCACTGAAGCTTTCTTT. The encoded protein is CASSIGLPGTEAFF.

The V gene is TRBV15, the J gene TRBJ2-1, with D possibly matching TRBD1 (6 bases). The CDR3 length is 14 residues. Deletions cut 4 bases from V and 8 bases from J, with 15 bases between. Germline-derived CDR1 and CDR2 are LNHNV and YYDKDF (reference sequence). CDR3 region: CATSINLQGYEQFF. CDR3 in DNA: TGTGCCACCAGCATCAACCTCCAGGGGTATGAGCAGTTCTTC.

Here the CDR3 reads CASTPLAGDWNEQFF. Here the CDR3 DNA reads TGCGCCAGCACTCCTCTAGCGGGGGATTGGAATGAGCAGTTCTTC. The rearrangement links TRBV5-1 to TRBJ2-1; TRBD2 agrees at 10 bases. Germline lookup yields CDR1 SGHRS and CDR2 YFSETQ. With V trimmed by 6 bases and J by 7 bases, 10 bases remained unmatched. This CDR3 spans 15 amino acids. Full variable domain (outside the CDR3, taken from reference TRBV5-1 and TRBJ2-1): KAGVTQTPRYLIKTRGQQVTLSCSPISGHRSVSWYQQTPGQGLQFLFEYFSETQRNKGNFPGRFSGRQFSNSRSEMNVSTLELGDSALYLCASTPLAGDWNEQFFGPGTRLTVL.

The CDR3 DNA sequence: TGTGCCATCAGTCACGGTAATGAAAAACTGTTTTTT. It is translated as CAISHGNEKLFF. V usage is TRBV10-3 and J usage is TRBJ1-4, with D uncertain. Germline-derived CDR1 and CDR2 are ENHRY and SYGVKD. V was cut by 5 bases and J by 4 bases, with 5 bases left in between. This CDR3 is built from 12 residues.

J is TRBJ2-3 and V is TRBV9; 8 bases fit TRBD2. The germline V gene encodes CDR1 SGDLS and CDR2 YYNGEE. CDR3 length equals 14 residues. V shed 3 bases, J shed 1 base, and the junction held 1 base outside the gene matches. The CDR3 nucleotides are TGTGCCAGCAGCGCACTAGCGGGCACAGATACGCAGTATTTT. Translated, it gives CASSALAGTDTQYF.

The V and J genes are TRBV28 and TRBJ2-2, with D tentatively TRBD1 (6 bases). This CDR3 region has 13 residues. The germline V and J ends were trimmed by 4 bases and 6 bases, with 9 bases remaining between them. Germline V gene data show CDR1 as MDHEN and CDR2 as SYDVKM. CDR3: CASSYRDAGELFF. CDR3 DNA: TGTGCCAGCAGTTACAGGGACGCCGGGGAGCTGTTTTTT.

The CDR3: CASSLGTGPGETQYF. In nucleotides, the CDR3 is TGTGCCAGCAGCTTAGGTACAGGGCCGGGGGAGACCCAGTACTTC. The chain has TRBV7-2 and TRBJ2-5; maybe TRBD1 (6 bases). V dropped 1 base and J dropped 5 bases, with 14 bases sitting between them. The CDR3 spans 15 residues. Germline V gene data show CDR1 as SGHTA and CDR2 as FQGNSA.

This clone was detected once. The chain carries TRBV5-1 and TRBJ1-2; TRBD1 aligns across 9 bases. With V trimmed by 4 bases and J by 8 bases, 6 bases remained unmatched. Per germline, CDR1 SGHRS and CDR2 YFSETQ. The CDR3 loop spans 13 amino acids. CDR3 DNA sequence: TGCGCCAGCAGCGAACAGGGGGCAGGAGGCTACACCTTC. Its protein is CASSEQGAGGYTF.

This sequence joins TRBV19 and TRBJ1-1; 10 bases match TRBD1. This CDR3 is built from 13 residues. V lost 4 bases, J lost 4 bases, and 0 bases stayed unmatched. Germline assignment: CDR1 LNHDA and CDR2 SQIVND (reference sequence). The CDR3 region is CASSRDRGTEAFF. CDR3 sequence (DNA): TGTGCCAGTAGTAGGGACAGGGGCACTGAAGCTTTCTTT.

This clone was detected once. The chain couples TRBV15 to TRBJ2-1; TRBD2 aligns across 11 bases. Germline CDR1 is LNHNV and CDR2 is YYDKDF (reference sequence). V was pared by 9 bases and J by 1 base, with 8 bases of the junction left unmatched. The length of the CDR3 is 16 residues. CDR3 sequence: CATKATSGASYNEQFF. CDR3 DNA sequence: TGTGCCACGAAAGCGACTAGCGGGGCTTCCTACAATGAGCAGTTCTTC.

The gene calls are TRBV28 and TRBJ1-2; 10 nucleotides align to TRBD1. Germline trimming cut 7 bases from V and 8 bases from J; bases unmatched to any gene: 4. Per germline, CDR1 MDHEN and CDR2 SYDVKM. This CDR3 has 12 residues. The DNA of the CDR3 is TGTGCCAGCACCGGGACAGGGGAAGGCTACACCTTC. Protein sequence: CASTGTGEGYTF.

This chain uses TRBV29-1 with TRBJ2-7; tentative D call: TRBD2 (5 bases). V gave up 7 bases and J gave up 7 bases, with 20 bases separating them. Looked up from germline, CDR1 is SQVTM and CDR2 is ANQGSEA. The length of the CDR3 is 13 residues. The CDR3 loop reads CSALTGSGFEQYF. The CDR3, as DNA: TGCAGCGCCCTAACGGGGTCTGGGTTTGAGCAGTACTTC.

This chain joins TRBV4-2 and TRBJ2-3, with 8 bases matching TRBD2. The junction had 7 bases not matched to a gene; V was cut back by 0 bases and J by 2 bases. The V gene's germline CDR1 is LGHNA and CDR2 YNFKEQ. The length of the CDR3 is 17 residues. The CDR3 DNA reads TGTGCCAGCAGCCAAGATGCGGCGGGGGGCTTCACAGATACGCAGTATTTT. This sequence encodes CASSQDAAGGFTDTQYF.